This is a list of T cell receptor beta chains from one sample in a study of cytomegalovirus exposure and HLA in healthy donors. The table came from immunoSEQ multiplex PCR; TCRdb's copy has only in-frame clones and leaves some out. The sample lists about 120,000 clones; around three quarters were seen once. The sequencing input was PBMCs. The receptors derive from a man aged 18 to 29 in good health and CMV-seropositive. Each CDR3 is given with its conserved first and last residue.

>TRBV7-6
CASSLVYSGRSYNEQFF
>TRBV18
CASSPDRGHGYTF
>TRBV4-1
CASSPTTSYEQYF
>TRBV28
CASLEAKSSYEQYF
>TRBV6-1
CASSGPIDISTSRGYTF
>TRBV6-5
CASSYSEAVPFEQYF
>TRBV29-1
CSVEGDRSYEQYF
>TRBV6-5
CASYRDYDNEQFF
>TRBV11-2
CASSFWSGGDTEAFF
>TRBV28
CASSRYSNQPQHF
>TRBV13
CASSLVESEQYF
>TRBV7-9
CASSPTGWDEKLFF
>TRBV5-4
CASSGRGQPYEQYF
>TRBV4-1
CASSRSGLAGSADTQYF
>TRBV28
CASTVISGTPYYEQYF
>TRBV19
CASSLSGEQYF
>TRBV18
CASSPGRFNLGTEAFF